This TCR beta chain was observed in a study of blood T cell repertoires in COVID-19. Study background: COVID-19 samples collected from the United States, Italy and Spain covered acute and convalescent phases. From T cells, B-cell-depleted T cells, or PBMCs came the material, which was cDNA or gDNA.

The J segment lost 5 bases and the V segment lost 5 bases, leaving 5 bases of the junction unmatched. This CDR3 region has 16 residues. CDR1 is SGDLS and CDR2 is YYNGEE in the germline V gene. Per the original methods: By means of reference gene primer amplification, nucleated cell counts were estimated. Sequencing used immunoSEQ multiplex PCR; TCRdb keeps in-frame clones, though not all of them. V and J calls plus clone size are reproduced from that table; the DNA served to infer D and trimming. The table lists approximately 150,000 clones, approximately 84% of them singletons. Sample: peripheral blood. The V and J genes are TRBV9 and TRBJ2-3, with TRBD2 matching over 16 bases. The source of this sequence is a human donor with acute or convalescent COVID-19. The donor label of this sample is uncertain. The CDR3 coding sequence is TGTGCCAGCAGGGGACTAGCGGGAGGGCAAGGAGATACGCAGTATTTT. Encoded protein: CASRGLAGGQGDTQYF.